The next 13 T cell receptor beta chains were all read from a single sample in a study of blood T cell repertoires in COVID-19. Here immunoSEQ multiplex PCR was the method, and the copy in TCRdb shows in-frame clones only, minus some. Of roughly 88,000 clones in the sample, over 75% were seen once. The source material was peripheral blood. Receptors originate from a woman at least 80 years old with active or convalescent COVID-19.

The chain is built from TRBV2 and TRBJ2-3; TRBD2 aligns across 15 bases. CDR1 is SNHLY and CDR2 is FYNNEI in the germline V gene. This CDR3 contains 14 residues. J gave up 6 bases and V 6 bases, and 1 base lay outside the gene matches. The CDR3 sequence is CASRGTSGGDTQYF. The CDR3 DNA is TGTGCCAGCAGAGGGACTAGCGGGGGGGATACGCAGTATTTT.

This clone appeared many times. This chain connects TRBV14 to TRBJ2-7; 10 bases are shared with TRBD1. The ends lost 3 bases at V and 3 bases at J; junction bases unmatched: 8. The CDR3 contains 16 residues. From germline, CDR1 is SGHDN and CDR2 FVKESK. The CDR3 loop reads CASSHHDRDRGYEQYF. As DNA, the CDR3 is TGTGCCAGCAGCCACCATGACCGGGACAGGGGCTACGAGCAGTACTTC.

The rearrangement links TRBV5-5 to TRBJ1-1; 9 nucleotides agree with TRBD1. Trimming took 2 bases from V and 6 from J; bases not matched to a gene: 2. Germline CDR1 and CDR2: SGHKS and YYEKEE (reference sequence). This CDR3 contains 13 residues. DNA for the CDR3: TGTGCCAGCAGCTTACAGGGGGCCCCTGAAGCTTTCTTT. Translated: CASSLQGAPEAFF.

This chain connects TRBV19 to TRBJ1-6; the match to TRBD1 covers 7 bases. Trimming cost V 8 bases and J 10 bases; bases outside gene matches: 11. CDR3 size: 14 residues. In germline, CDR1 is LNHDA, CDR2 SQIVND (reference sequence). CDR3 residues: CASGERGLGSPLHF. DNA for the CDR3: TGTGCCAGTGGTGAAAGGGGGCTTGGATCACCCCTCCACTTT.

V usage is TRBV10-3 and J usage is TRBJ1-2; D call uncertain. CDR1 is ENHRY, CDR2 SYGVKD, per germline. The CDR3 runs to 13 residues. V lost 11 bases, J lost 5 bases, and 18 bases lay in between. CDR3: CASSVGGEYGYTF. The CDR3 region has the DNA TGTGCCTCCTCTGTAGGCGGGGAGTATGGCTACACCTTC.

In DNA form, the CDR3 reads TGTGCCAGCAGTTATGGGACAGGGCTGAACTATGGCTACACCTTC. Translating gives CASSYGTGLNYGYTF. The chain couples TRBV6-2 or TRBV6-3 to TRBJ1-2, with 9 bases that match TRBD1. Germline CDR1 is MNHEY and CDR2 is SVGEGT. The CDR3 extends over 15 amino acids. The V gene end was trimmed by 3 bases and the J gene end by 2 bases; junction bases not matched to a gene: 4.

The CDR3 DNA reads as TGTGCCAGCAGTTTAAGCGGATCCCTGACGGCTTTCTTT. Translating gives CASSLSGSLTAFF. The genes are TRBV12-3 or TRBV12-4 and TRBJ1-1; D unresolved. The V end lost 2 bases, the J end lost 11 bases, and 15 bases lay between the germline ends. The CDR3 is 13 residues long.

The genes are TRBV21-1 and TRBJ1-5; the D call TRBD1 from the table was never checked on the DNA. TRBV21-1 is a known pseudogene. The CDR3 contains 17 residues. The CDR3 loop reads CASSNKGRTGGHQPQHF. The CDR3 DNA reads TGTGCCAGCAGCAATAAGGGCCGGACAGGGGGCCACCAGCCCCAGCATTTT.

This clone showed up just once. V and J are TRBV5-1 and TRBJ2-1; the D gene is possibly TRBD2 (6 bases). The CDR3 length is 17 residues. Germline assignment: CDR1 SGHRS and CDR2 YFSETQ. Trimming took 0 bases from V and 0 from J, leaving 13 bases between them. This CDR3 reads CASSLGGDWYSYNEQFF. CDR3 nucleotide sequence: TGCGCCAGCAGCTTGGGCGGGGACTGGTACTCCTACAATGAGCAGTTCTTC. The full variable domain, with the rest looked up from reference TRBV5-1 and TRBJ2-1, is KAGVTQTPRYLIKTRGQQVTLSCSPISGHRSVSWYQQTPGQGLQFLFEYFSETQRNKGNFPGRFSGRQFSNSRSEMNVSTLELGDSALYLCASSLGGDWYSYNEQFFGPGTRLTVL.

The rearrangement links TRBV14 to TRBJ2-1, with 14 bases that match TRBD2. The trim removed 2 bases at V and 0 bases at J, leaving 6 bases unmatched. Germline loops: CDR1 SGHDN, CDR2 FVKESK. The CDR3 consists of 19 residues. The CDR3 sequence is CASSQRLAGGPSSYNEQFF. The DNA for the CDR3 is TGTGCCAGCAGCCAACGACTAGCGGGGGGGCCTAGCTCCTACAATGAGCAGTTCTTC.

This rearrangement joins TRBV6-6 to TRBJ2-1; TRBD2 might be the D (5 bases). V dropped 6 bases and J dropped 4 bases, with 10 bases sitting between them. CDR1 is MNHNY, CDR2 SVGAGI, per germline (reference sequence). The CDR3 covers 13 residues. The CDR3 region has the DNA TGTGCCAGCAGACCGGACTCTTACAATGAGCAGTTCTTC. Amino acids: CASRPDSYNEQFF.

Only a few counts were recorded for this clone. The V gene is TRBV5-1, the J gene TRBJ2-3, with 7 nucleotides matching TRBD1. V shed 4 bases, J shed 4 bases, and the junction held 6 bases outside the gene matches. The CDR3 consists of 14 residues. In germline, CDR1 is SGHRS, CDR2 YFSETQ. The CDR3 DNA is TGCGCCAGCAGCACCAACAGGGGAGCAGATACGCAGTATTTT. Translation: CASSTNRGADTQYF.

This chain connects TRBV30 to TRBJ2-7, with TRBD2 identical over 7 bases. V was pared by 5 bases and J by 2 bases, with 21 bases of the junction left unmatched. CDR3 length: 18 amino acids. Germline CDR1 is GTSNPN and CDR2 is SVGIG (reference sequence). In nucleotides, the CDR3 is TGTGCCTGGGCATTGGTAATAGTTTCGACTGGGGGGGCCTACGAGCAGTACTTC. Translation: CAWALVIVSTGGAYEQYF. Full variable domain (remainder filled in from reference TRBV30 and TRBJ2-7): SQTIHQWPATLVQPVGSPLSLECTVEGTSNPNLYWYRQAAGRGLQLLFYSVGIGQISSEVPQNLSASRPQDRQFILSSKKLLLSDSGFYLCAWALVIVSTGGAYEQYFGPGTRLTVT.